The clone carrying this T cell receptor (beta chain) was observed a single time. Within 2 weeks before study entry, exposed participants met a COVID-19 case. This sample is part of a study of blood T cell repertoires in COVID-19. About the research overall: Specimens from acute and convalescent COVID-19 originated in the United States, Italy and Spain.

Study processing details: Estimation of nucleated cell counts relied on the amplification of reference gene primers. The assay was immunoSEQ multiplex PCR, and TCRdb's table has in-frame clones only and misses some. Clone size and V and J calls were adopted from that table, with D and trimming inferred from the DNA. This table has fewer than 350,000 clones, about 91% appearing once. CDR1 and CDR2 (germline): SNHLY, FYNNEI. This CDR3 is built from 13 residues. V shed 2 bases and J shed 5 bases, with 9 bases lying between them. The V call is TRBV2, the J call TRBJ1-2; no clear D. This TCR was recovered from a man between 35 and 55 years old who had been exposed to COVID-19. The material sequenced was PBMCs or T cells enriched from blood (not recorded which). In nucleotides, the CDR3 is TGTGCCAGCAGTGAACGGCCGCGGTATGGCTACACCTTC. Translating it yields CASSERPRYGYTF.